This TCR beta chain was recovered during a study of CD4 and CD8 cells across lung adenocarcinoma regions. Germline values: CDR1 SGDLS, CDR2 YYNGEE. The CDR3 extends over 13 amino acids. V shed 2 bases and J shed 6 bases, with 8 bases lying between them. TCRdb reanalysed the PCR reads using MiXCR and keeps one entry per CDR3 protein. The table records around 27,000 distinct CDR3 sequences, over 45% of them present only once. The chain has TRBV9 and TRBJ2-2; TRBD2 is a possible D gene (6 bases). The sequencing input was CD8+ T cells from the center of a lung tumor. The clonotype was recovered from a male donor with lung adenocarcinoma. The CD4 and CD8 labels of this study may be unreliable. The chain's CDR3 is CASSVSGPGELFF. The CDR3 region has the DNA TGTGCCAGCAGCGTTAGCGGTCCCGGGGAGCTGTTTTTT.